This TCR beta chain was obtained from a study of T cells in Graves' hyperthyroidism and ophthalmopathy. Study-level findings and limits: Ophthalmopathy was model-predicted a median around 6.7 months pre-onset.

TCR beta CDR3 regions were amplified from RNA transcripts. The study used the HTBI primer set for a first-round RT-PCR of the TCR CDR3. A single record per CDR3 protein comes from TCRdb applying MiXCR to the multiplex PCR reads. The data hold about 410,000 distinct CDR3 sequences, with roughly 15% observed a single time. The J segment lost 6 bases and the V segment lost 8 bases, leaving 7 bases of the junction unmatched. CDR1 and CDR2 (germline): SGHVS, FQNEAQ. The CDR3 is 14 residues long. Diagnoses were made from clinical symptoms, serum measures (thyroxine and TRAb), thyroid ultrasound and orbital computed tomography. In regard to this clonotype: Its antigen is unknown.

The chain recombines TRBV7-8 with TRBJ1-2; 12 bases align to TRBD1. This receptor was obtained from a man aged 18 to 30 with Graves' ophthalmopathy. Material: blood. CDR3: CASQAGTGGNGYTF. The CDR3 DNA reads TGTGCCAGCCAGGCCGGGACAGGGGGCAATGGCTACACCTTC.